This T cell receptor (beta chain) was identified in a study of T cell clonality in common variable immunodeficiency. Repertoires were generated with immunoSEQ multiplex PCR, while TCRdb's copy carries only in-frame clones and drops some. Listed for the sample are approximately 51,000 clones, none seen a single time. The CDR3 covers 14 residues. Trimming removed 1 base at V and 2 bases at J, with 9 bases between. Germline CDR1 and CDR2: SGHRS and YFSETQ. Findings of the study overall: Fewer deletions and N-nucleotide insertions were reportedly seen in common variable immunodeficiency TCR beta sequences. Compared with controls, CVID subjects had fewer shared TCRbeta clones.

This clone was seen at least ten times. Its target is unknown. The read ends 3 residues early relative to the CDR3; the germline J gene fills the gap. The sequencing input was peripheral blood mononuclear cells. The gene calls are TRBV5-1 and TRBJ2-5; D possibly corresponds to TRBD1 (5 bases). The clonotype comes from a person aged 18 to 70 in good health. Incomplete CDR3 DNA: TGCGCCAGCAGCTTGACCGACAGTCAAGAGACC. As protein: CASSLTDSQET. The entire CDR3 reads CASSLTDSQETQYF.